The clone carrying this T cell receptor beta chain showed up just once. The record originates from a study of shared clonotypes between healthy human individuals. Study overall: A few men and two women, aged 18 to 49, were donors.

The table came from immunoSEQ multiplex PCR; TCRdb's copy has only in-frame clones and leaves some out. This sample has about 700,000 clones; about 74% occur once, and the top ten carry 1.5% to 2%. The sequence was obtained from a woman in her 30s in good health. The sample taken for sequencing was memory CD4+ T cells sorted from blood. This sample's subset: CD45RA-negative fraction.

DNA for the CDR3: TGTGCCAGCTCACGGTTTAGCGGGAATGATTACAATGAGCAGTTCTTC. This sequence encodes CASSRFSGNDYNEQFF. The chain couples TRBV18 to TRBJ2-1; 8 bases align to TRBD2. Germline values: CDR1 KGHSH, CDR2 LQKENI. The CDR3 consists of 16 residues. The V and J ends lost 4 bases and 4 bases, in that order; junction bases with no gene match: 9.